This passage covers 23 T cell receptor beta chains from one sample sequenced in a study of T cell clonality in common variable immunodeficiency. Here immunoSEQ multiplex PCR was the method, and the copy in TCRdb shows in-frame clones only, minus some. Sampling found fewer than 50,000 clones, none seen once. The sequenced sample consisted of peripheral blood mononuclear cells. These receptors all come from a person aged 18 to 70 in good health.

This clone showed up many times. The DNA ends 3 residues before the CDR3 does, and the rest of the CDR3 is filled in from the germline J gene. The J gene is TRBJ1-2, the V gene TRBV30, with TRBD1 matching 7 bases. In germline, CDR1 is GTSNPN, CDR2 SVGIG (reference sequence). The CDR3 extends over 13 amino acids. The sequenced CDR3 bases are TGTGCCTGGGAGGGGACAGCGAGGAAAGGC. Amino acid sequence: CAWEGTARKG. The whole CDR3 is CAWEGTARKGYTF.

This clone was counted at least ten times. The sequence runs out 3 residues before the end of the CDR3; the remainder is reconstructed from the germline J gene. The J gene is TRBJ1-2, the V gene TRBV19, with a weak D call TRBD1 (5 bases). CDR1 and CDR2 (germline): LNHDA, SQIVND (reference sequence). This CDR3 spans 16 amino acids. The ends were cut back, 4 bases at V and 3 bases at J, with 18 bases in the middle. The CDR3 loop reads CASSNPAGRSDYGYTF. The DNA read from the CDR3 is TGTGCCAGTAGTAACCCCGCAGGGCGGTCGGACTATGGC.

This clone was seen repeatedly, ten times or more. The CDR3 goes on 3 residues after the read ends, and that part is filled in from the germline J gene. J is TRBJ1-1 and V is TRBV19; 8 nucleotides align to TRBD1. This CDR3 is built from 16 residues. The junction had 6 bases not matched to a gene; V was cut back by 0 bases and J by 3 bases. Looked up from germline, CDR1 is LNHDA and CDR2 is SQIVND (reference sequence). CDR3 bases read: TGTGCCAGTAGTATAGATGGCACAGGGGGATACACTGAA. Its translation: CASSIDGTGGYTE. The CDR3 reads in full as CASSIDGTGGYTEAFF.

This clone was seen ten or more times. The CDR3 end lies 3 residues beyond the end of the read and is filled in from the germline J gene. The chain combines TRBV12-3 or TRBV12-4 with TRBJ2-2; 8 positions agree with TRBD2. After removal of 5 bases from V and 0 bases from J, the junction contained 2 bases not matched to a gene. The CDR3 length is 15 residues. The CDR3 DNA, read in part, is TGTGCCAGCAGTCCACTAGCGGCGAACACCGGGGAG. As protein: CASSPLAANTGE. The entire CDR3 is CASSPLAANTGELFF.

This clone was observed at least ten times. The missing CDR3 end, 3 residues past where the read stops, is filled in from the germline J gene. The chain is built from TRBV4-1 and TRBJ2-3; 14 bases map to TRBD2. The trim removed 2 bases at V and 1 base at J, leaving 5 bases unmatched. In germline, CDR1 is MGHRA, CDR2 YSYEKL. The CDR3 length is 18 residues. Here the CDR3 reads CASSQRPGLAGGTDTQYF. CDR3 DNA (partial): TGCGCCAGCAGCCAACGCCCGGGACTAGCGGGGGGCACAGATACG.

This clone was seen repeatedly, ten times or more. The CDR3 is cut off 3 residues early in the read; its end comes from the germline J gene. The chain uses TRBV2 and TRBJ2-6; D is possibly TRBD1 (5 bases). CDR1 is SNHLY, CDR2 FYNNEI, per germline. The ends were cut back, 2 bases at V and 4 bases at J, with 12 bases in the middle. The CDR3 has 16 residues. The CDR3 DNA, read in part, is TGTGCCAGCAGTGAACAGGGTGTCTCCGGGGCCAACGTC. Its translation is CASSEQGVSGANV. The whole CDR3 sequence is CASSEQGVSGANVLTF.

Ten or more counts support this clone. The read comes to an end 3 residues before the CDR3 does, leaving the germline J gene to fill in the end. V is TRBV18 and J is TRBJ2-7; TRBD1 agrees at 9 bases. The CDR3 sequence is 15 residues long. The germline V gene encodes CDR1 KGHSH and CDR2 LQKENI. Losses at the gene ends were 0 bases for V and 3 bases for J; bases not matched to a gene: 3. This chain's CDR3 is CASSPPDRGIYEQYF. Partial CDR3 DNA: TGTGCCAGCTCACCACCTGACAGGGGGATCTACGAG.

This clone showed up many times. The CDR3 is cut off 3 residues early in the read; its end comes from the germline J gene. The rearrangement uses TRBV3-1 (or the pseudogene TRBV3-2) and TRBJ2-2; D not resolved. Per the germline V gene, CDR1 is LGHDT and CDR2 is YNNKEL (reference sequence). V was shortened by 1 base and J by 2 bases, with 14 bases between the two germline ends. The CDR3 totals 17 residues. CDR3 region: CASSQVVQEINTGELFF. The sequenced CDR3 bases are TGTGCCAGCAGCCAAGTCGTGCAGGAGATAAACACCGGGGAG.

This clone was detected many times. The sequence runs out 3 residues before the end of the CDR3; the remainder is reconstructed from the germline J gene. This chain connects TRBV29-1 to TRBJ1-1; 11 nucleotides line up with TRBD1. J gave up 5 bases and V 7 bases, and 9 bases lay outside the gene matches. CDR3 length equals 14 residues. Germline CDR1 SQVTM, CDR2 ANQGSEA. The CDR3 bases that were read are TGCAGCGCCGAAGGACAGGGGGCGAGGACTGAA. Protein: CSAEGQGARTE. The complete CDR3 protein is CSAEGQGARTEAFF.

This clone was seen repeatedly, ten times or more. The read is 3 residues too short to cover the CDR3 end, so that end is filled in from the germline J gene. The chain recombines TRBV29-1 with TRBJ2-3; TRBD2 agrees at 8 bases. This CDR3 has 15 residues. Germline CDR1 reads SQVTM; CDR2 reads ANQGSEA. J was trimmed by 3 bases and V by 4 bases; bases with no gene match: 9. The CDR3 bases that were read are TGCAGCGTTGCGGGGGGGCCTGAGTTGACAGATACG. Encoded protein: CSVAGGPELTDT. Given in full, the CDR3 is CSVAGGPELTDTQYF.

This clone was detected ten times or more. Read coverage stops 3 residues before the CDR3 terminus; the germline J gene supplies the remainder. V gene TRBV5-4 combines with J gene TRBJ1-2; D remains unclear. Trimming took 3 bases from V and 2 from J, leaving 8 bases between them. Germline CDR1 SGHNT, CDR2 YYREEE (reference sequence). CDR3 size: 13 residues. The CDR3 bases that were read are TGTGCCAGCAGCTATGACGGGAACTATGGC. This codes for CASSYDGNYG. The whole CDR3 protein is CASSYDGNYGYTF.

This clone came up a few times. The read finishes 3 residues shy of the CDR3 end, and the germline J gene is used to complete it. The V and J genes are TRBV10-2 and TRBJ1-1; D possibly corresponds to TRBD1 (6 bases). The CDR3 spans 15 residues. V lost 6 bases, J lost 7 bases, and 21 bases lay in between. Germline V gene data show CDR1 as WSHSY and CDR2 as SAAADI. The DNA read from the CDR3 is TGCGCCAGCAGGGGAAACAGGGAAAAGGTAAGTGAA. It is translated as CASRGNREKVSE. The whole CDR3 region reads CASRGNREKVSEAFF.

This clone has a count of ten or more. The CDR3 end lies 3 residues beyond the end of the read and is filled in from the germline J gene. V usage is TRBV5-1 and J usage is TRBJ2-1; tentative D call: TRBD2 (5 bases). There are 16 residues in the CDR3. V lost 4 bases and J lost 7, with 21 bases in between. Per germline, CDR1 SGHRS and CDR2 YFSETQ. The covered CDR3 bases are TGCGCCAGCAGCCCCGGACCGGGGAAGATCGAAAATGAG. Its translation is CASSPGPGKIENE. The complete CDR3 protein is CASSPGPGKIENEQFF.

Turning to this clone: The read ends 3 residues early relative to the CDR3; the germline J gene fills the gap. The chain employs TRBV19 and TRBJ2-1; 7 bases are a match to TRBD1. From germline, CDR1 is LNHDA and CDR2 SQIVND (reference sequence). J gave up 9 bases and V 8 bases, and 22 bases lay outside the gene matches. The CDR3 is 17 residues long. CDR3 in amino acids: CASGRSDRSPINSEQFF. The part of the CDR3 DNA that was read is TGTGCCAGTGGTAGATCGGACAGGAGCCCGATAAACAGTGAG. The entire variable domain, with the rest obtained from reference TRBV19 and TRBJ2-1, is as follows: DGGITQSPKYLFRKEGQNVTLSCEQNLNHDAMYWYRQDPGQGLRLIYYSQIVNDFQKGDIAEGYSVSREKKESFPLTVTSAQKNPTAFYLCASGRSDRSPINSEQFFGPGTRLTVL.

This clone was counted many times. The read terminates 3 residues before the CDR3 end, so the remaining end is supplied by the germline J gene. The genes are TRBV6-4 and TRBJ1-2; weak D call: TRBD1 (5 bases). This CDR3 is 16 amino acids long. In germline, CDR1 is MRHNA, CDR2 SNTAGT. V lost 6 bases to trimming and J lost 4 bases, with 21 bases between them. The CDR3 bases that were read are TGTGCCAGCAGCGACCTTGGGGGGACGGCACCCTATGGC. Its translation: CASSDLGGTAPYG. The whole CDR3 protein reads CASSDLGGTAPYGYTF.

This clone was detected many times. CDR3 DNA, as far as it was read: TGTGCCAGTAGCCTGGGACAGGGGAAGGGGCCC. It codes for CASSLGQGKGP. The CDR3, in full, reads CASSLGQGKGPQHF. The chain recombines TRBV19 with TRBJ1-5; 10 nucleotides line up with TRBD1. The read comes to an end 3 residues before the CDR3 does, leaving the germline J gene to fill in the end. This CDR3 is 14 amino acids long. Germline assignment: CDR1 LNHDA and CDR2 SQIVND (reference sequence). Trimming removed 6 bases from V and 9 bases from J; junction bases left unmatched: 8. Variable domain in full (rest from reference TRBV19 and TRBJ1-5): DGGITQSPKYLFRKEGQNVTLSCEQNLNHDAMYWYRQDPGQGLRLIYYSQIVNDFQKGDIAEGYSVSREKKESFPLTVTSAQKNPTAFYLCASSLGQGKGPQHFGDGTRLSIL.

This clone was counted ten times or more. The read halts 3 residues ahead of the CDR3 end, with the missing end drawn from the germline J gene. V gene TRBV19 combines with J gene TRBJ2-1, with 8 bases fitting TRBD1. J was trimmed by 1 base and V by 9 bases; bases with no gene match: 2. Germline lookup yields CDR1 LNHDA and CDR2 SQIVND (reference sequence). The CDR3 is made up of 13 amino acids. The DNA read from the CDR3 is TGTGCCAGCCAGGGGGCTTCCTACAATGAG. Translation gives CASQGASYNE. The entire CDR3 is CASQGASYNEQFF.

This clone appeared many times. Read data end 3 residues before the CDR3 end; the end is taken from the germline J gene. The rearrangement uses TRBV30 and TRBJ1-4; no clear D. V lost 8 bases to trimming and J lost 10 bases, with 23 bases between them. Germline V gene sequence: CDR1 GTSNPN, CDR2 SVGIG (reference sequence). There are 14 residues in the CDR3. CDR3 sequence: CALDSGGVKGKLFF. The CDR3 bases that were read are TGTGCCCTGGATTCGGGCGGGGTAAAGGGAAAA. Full variable domain (outside the CDR3, taken from reference TRBV30 and TRBJ1-4): SQTIHQWPATLVQPVGSPLSLECTVEGTSNPNLYWYRQAAGRGLQLLFYSVGIGQISSEVPQNLSASRPQDRQFILSSKKLLLSDSGFYLCALDSGGVKGKLFFGSGTQLSVL.

The table lists this clone with many counts. The read halts 3 residues ahead of the CDR3 end, with the missing end drawn from the germline J gene. V gene TRBV4-1 combines with J gene TRBJ2-1, with no clear D. Germline-derived CDR1 and CDR2 are MGHRA and YSYEKL. V lost 0 bases to trimming and J lost 8 bases, with 17 bases between them. The CDR3 contains 16 residues. The sequenced part of the CDR3 DNA is TGCGCCAGCAGCCAAGATGAGAGCCGTAAGGGCTATGAG. Protein product: CASSQDESRKGYE. The entire CDR3 sequence reads CASSQDESRKGYEQFF.

This clone occurred many times. The sequence runs out 3 residues before the end of the CDR3; the remainder is reconstructed from the germline J gene. This chain joins TRBV18 and TRBJ1-5; tentatively, D is TRBD1 (6 bases). The CDR3 is 13 amino acids. V dropped 3 bases and J dropped 5 bases, with 8 bases sitting between them. Germline CDR1 KGHSH, CDR2 LQKENI. The CDR3 sequence is CASSPNRDQPQHF. CDR3 DNA (partial): TGTGCCAGCTCACCGAACAGGGATCAGCCC.

This clone was counted many times. The sequenced fragment ends 3 residues before the CDR3 boundary, so the rest is inferred from the germline J gene. The chain employs TRBV5-6 and TRBJ2-7, with D unresolved. The CDR3 sequence is 14 residues long. Germline V gene lookup returns CDR1 SGHDT and CDR2 YYEEEE. V lost 0 bases to trimming and J lost 3 bases, with 10 bases between them. CDR3 in amino acids: CASSLDQYDYEQYF. The CDR3 bases that were read are TGTGCCAGCAGCTTGGATCAGTATGACTACGAG.

The table lists this clone with many counts. This chain's CDR3 is CASSLRGYGYTF. CDR3 DNA (partial): TGTGCCAGCAGCTTACGAGGGTATGGC. The chain uses TRBV7-9 and TRBJ1-2; D unresolved. The CDR3 end falls 3 residues outside the read, so it is completed with the germline J gene. Trimming took off 2 bases at V and 5 bases at J, with 6 bases between the two ends. Germline V gene data show CDR1 as SEHNR and CDR2 as FQNEAQ (reference sequence). The CDR3 consists of 12 residues. The full variable domain, with the rest looked up from reference TRBV7-9 and TRBJ1-2, is DTGVSQNPRHKITKRGQNVTFRCDPISEHNRLYWYRQTLGQGPEFLTYFQNEAQLEKSRLLSDRFSAERPKGSFSTLEIQRTEQGDSAMYLCASSLRGYGYTFGSGTRLTVV.

This clone was detected ten times or more. Read sequence stops 3 residues before the CDR3 end, and the germline J gene provides the missing end. The V call is TRBV5-1, the J call TRBJ2-7; the D gene could be TRBD1 or TRBD2 (6 bases each). The CDR3 runs 16 residues. Germline lookup yields CDR1 SGHRS and CDR2 YFSETQ. V lost 2 bases and J lost 0, with 15 bases in between. The sequenced part of the CDR3 DNA is TGCGCCAGCAGCTTTATCGGAGGGGGTCCCTCCTACGAG. Encoded protein: CASSFIGGGPSYE. The whole CDR3 reads CASSFIGGGPSYEQYF.